Listed below are T cell receptor beta chains from one sample, sequenced in a study of cytomegalovirus exposure and HLA in healthy donors. The repertoire was sequenced with immunoSEQ multiplex PCR; TCRdb's copy has only in-frame clones and lacks some. The sample shows just over 65,000 clones, more than 80% of them seen only once. Sequencing was performed on PBMCs. The receptors stem from a human donor in good health. Both conserved end residues are part of each CDR3. The order of the fields is D gene, V gene, clone size, J gene, CDR3 protein, CDR3 DNA. A D gene is named only where the DNA matches it firmly. Size tells how often a clone was seen (once, few, many) or the class of an expanded clone, and some rows leave it out.

D: TRBD1
V: TRBV6-5
size: NA
J: TRBJ2-7
CDR3: CASTHRQGAYEQYF
DNA: TGTGCCAGCACTCATCGACAGGGGGCATACGAGCAGTACTTC

D: TRBD1
V: TRBV6-5
size: NA
J: TRBJ2-7
CDR3: CASSRPGQGIHEQYF
DNA: TGTGCCAGCAGTCGCCCGGGACAGGGGATCCACGAGCAGTACTTC

D: NA
V: TRBV5-1
size: NA
J: TRBJ1-2
CDR3: CASSLDAPVRDYGYTF
DNA: TGCGCCAGCAGCTTGGACGCCCCGGTCAGGGACTATGGCTACACCTTC

D: NA
V: TRBV7-9
size: NA
J: TRBJ2-1
CDR3: CASSLTTEEQFF
DNA: TGTGCCAGCAGCTTAACGACAGAGGAGCAGTTCTTC

D: NA
V: TRBV9
size: NA
J: TRBJ2-2
CDR3: CASNWGWDSFTGELFF
DNA: TGTGCCAGCAACTGGGGATGGGACTCCTTTACCGGGGAGCTGTTTTTT

D: NA
V: TRBV10-3
size: NA
J: TRBJ2-5
CDR3: CAISETTGPQETQYF
DNA: TGTGCCATCAGTGAGACCACAGGGCCCCAAGAGACCCAGTACTTC

D: TRBD2
V: TRBV4-3
size: NA
J: TRBJ2-1
CDR3: CASSLAGSRLDEQFF
DNA: TGCGCCAGCAGCCTAGCGGGGAGCAGGCTGGATGAGCAGTTCTTC

D: NA
V: TRBV2
size: once
J: TRBJ1-5
CDR3: CASSGDINQPQHF
DNA: TGTGCCAGCAGTGGGGACATAAATCAGCCCCAGCATTTT

D: NA
V: TRBV29-1
size: NA
J: TRBJ2-7
CDR3: CSVEDHRAEQYF
DNA: TGCAGCGTTGAAGATCACAGGGCCGAGCAGTACTTC

D: NA
V: TRBV29-1
size: once
J: TRBJ1-1
CDR3: CSVHLGGLNTEAFF
DNA: TGCAGCGTCCACTTGGGGGGGCTGAACACTGAAGCTTTCTTT

D: NA
V: TRBV19
size: once
J: TRBJ1-2
CDR3: CASSPTGTYGYTF
DNA: TGTGCCAGTAGTCCAACAGGGACCTATGGCTACACCTTC

D: TRBD1
V: TRBV11-1
size: NA
J: TRBJ2-7
CDR3: CASSSDRGEAYEQYF
DNA: TGTGCCAGCAGTTCGGACAGGGGAGAAGCCTACGAGCAGTACTTC

D: NA
V: TRBV5-4
size: NA
J: TRBJ1-2
CDR3: CASSVEGLGEYGYTF
DNA: TGTGCCAGCAGCGTCGAAGGACTCGGGGAGTATGGCTACACCTTC

D: NA
V: TRBV25-1
size: NA
J: TRBJ1-6
CDR3: CASSDPRTAYNSPLHF
DNA: TGTGCCAGCAGTGACCCTCGGACAGCTTATAATTCACCCCTCCACTTT

D: NA
V: TRBV6-6
size: NA
J: TRBJ2-5
CDR3: CASSWDIQETQYF
DNA: TGTGCCAGCAGCTGGGACATCCAAGAGACCCAGTACTTC

D: NA
V: TRBV4-1
size: NA
J: TRBJ1-3
CDR3: CASSPWGGQTSGNTIYF
DNA: TGCGCCAGCAGTCCTTGGGGGGGACAAACCTCTGGAAACACCATATATTTT

D: NA
V: TRBV5-4
size: NA
J: TRBJ2-5
CDR3: CASSVIFARETQYF
DNA: TGTGCCAGCAGCGTGATATTCGCCCGGGAGACCCAGTACTTC

D: NA
V: TRBV11-1
size: few
J: TRBJ2-7
CDR3: CASSLYRAGAAYEQYF
DNA: TGTGCCAGCAGCTTATATCGCGCGGGTGCCGCCTACGAGCAGTACTTC

D: TRBD2
V: TRBV15
size: once
J: TRBJ2-7
CDR3: CATSRDYSGGDHEQYF
DNA: TGTGCCACCAGCAGAGATTACAGCGGGGGGGACCACGAGCAGTACTTC

D: NA
V: TRBV11-3
size: NA
J: TRBJ2-7
CDR3: CASSLDTGETYEQYF
DNA: TGTGCCAGCAGCTTAGATACGGGGGAGACCTACGAGCAGTACTTC

D: NA
V: TRBV11-3
size: NA
J: TRBJ2-3
CDR3: CASSLGGRSSTDTQYF
DNA: TGTGCCAGCAGCTTAGGCGGGCGATCTAGCACAGATACGCAGTATTTT

D: NA
V: TRBV7-2
size: NA
J: TRBJ2-7
CDR3: CASSFGFGTYEQYF
DNA: TGTGCCAGCAGCTTCGGGTTTGGTACCTACGAGCAGTACTTC

D: TRBD1
V: TRBV30
size: NA
J: TRBJ2-3
CDR3: CAWSRTGPDTQYF
DNA: TGTGCCTGGAGTAGGACAGGGCCAGATACGCAGTATTTT

D: NA
V: TRBV6-1
size: NA
J: TRBJ1-4
CDR3: CASSEGSGPMGEKLFF
DNA: TGTGCCAGCAGTGAAGGGAGCGGGCCCATGGGTGAAAAACTGTTTTTT

D: TRBD2
V: TRBV7-2
size: NA
J: TRBJ2-3
CDR3: CASSLSLAVGTDTQYF
DNA: TGTGCCAGCAGCTTAAGCCTAGCGGTAGGCACAGATACGCAGTATTTT

D: TRBD2
V: TRBV5-1
size: NA
J: TRBJ2-2
CDR3: CASSLEWSLAGGPNTGELFF
DNA: TGCGCCAGCAGCTTGGAATGGTCCCTAGCGGGGGGGCCAAACACCGGGGAGCTGTTTTTT

D: NA
V: TRBV15
size: NA
J: TRBJ2-7
CDR3: CATSRGGLDEQYF
DNA: TGTGCCACCAGCAGAGGAGGACTGGACGAGCAGTACTTC

D: TRBD2
V: TRBV5-1
size: few
J: TRBJ2-5
CDR3: CASSFSPSGGKETQYF
DNA: TGCGCCAGCAGCTTTTCTCCTAGCGGGGGGAAAGAGACCCAGTACTTC

D: NA
V: TRBV2
size: NA
J: TRBJ1-6
CDR3: CASSEAQPSYNSPLHF
DNA: TGTGCCAGCAGTGAAGCTCAACCGAGTTATAATTCACCCCTCCACTTT

D: NA
V: TRBV20-1
size: NA
J: TRBJ1-4
CDR3: CSALNEKLFF
DNA: TGCAGTGCCCTAAATGAAAAACTGTTTTTT

D: TRBD1
V: TRBV7-9
size: NA
J: TRBJ1-1
CDR3: CASSLTAFRDREVNTEAFF
DNA: TGTGCCAGCAGCCTTACCGCATTCCGGGACAGAGAAGTAAACACTGAAGCTTTCTTT

D: NA
V: TRBV6-5
size: NA
J: TRBJ1-1
CDR3: CASSSDSGPRRGAFF
DNA: TGTGCCAGCAGTTCCGATTCCGGGCCCCGGCGAGGGGCTTTCTTT

D: NA
V: TRBV28
size: NA
J: TRBJ2-7
CDR3: CASSLKVTSYEQYF
DNA: TGTGCCAGCAGTTTAAAGGTGACTAGCTACGAGCAGTACTTC

D: TRBD2
V: TRBV5-4
size: NA
J: TRBJ2-5
CDR3: CASSPGLAKQETQYF
DNA: TGTGCCAGCAGCCCCGGACTAGCCAAACAAGAGACCCAGTACTTC

D: TRBD1
V: TRBV25-1
size: NA
J: TRBJ2-3
CDR3: CASGRTGGTTDTQYF
DNA: TGTGCCAGTGGACGGACAGGGGGAACCACAGATACGCAGTATTTT

D: NA
V: TRBV6-5
size: NA
J: TRBJ1-1
CDR3: CASSPTGLTEAFF
DNA: TGTGCCAGCAGCCCCACAGGGCTCACTGAAGCTTTCTTT

D: TRBD1
V: TRBV5-1
size: few
J: TRBJ2-1
CDR3: CASSRTGETYNEQFF
DNA: TGCGCCAGCAGCCGGACAGGGGAGACTTACAATGAGCAGTTCTTC

D: NA
V: TRBV5-4
size: few
J: TRBJ2-1
CDR3: CASSLKGQEQFF
DNA: TGTGCCAGCAGCTTGAAGGGACAAGAGCAGTTCTTC

D: NA
V: TRBV16
size: NA
J: TRBJ2-5
CDR3: CASSPRTEKETQYF
DNA: TGTGCCAGCAGCCCTAGGACAGAGAAAGAGACCCAGTACTTC

D: TRBD2
V: TRBV7-2
size: NA
J: TRBJ2-3
CDR3: CASSFRQAGVGDTQYF
DNA: TGTGCCAGCAGCTTTCGCCAAGCGGGGGTTGGAGATACGCAGTATTTT

D: TRBD2
V: TRBV29-1
size: NA
J: TRBJ2-3
CDR3: CSGSSGGVADTQYF
DNA: TGCAGCGGTTCTAGCGGGGGGGTAGCAGATACGCAGTATTTT

D: TRBD2
V: TRBV6-1
size: NA
J: TRBJ2-1
CDR3: CASSEARGGNEQFF
DNA: TGTGCCAGCAGTGAAGCCCGGGGAGGGAATGAGCAGTTCTTC

D: TRBD2
V: TRBV6-5
size: NA
J: TRBJ2-5
CDR3: CASSRLAGGETQYF
DNA: TGTGCCAGCAGTCGACTAGCGGGGGGAGAGACCCAGTACTTC

D: NA
V: TRBV7-8
size: NA
J: TRBJ2-2
CDR3: CASSLGWEITNTGELFF
DNA: TGTGCCAGCAGCTTGGGGTGGGAGATCACGAACACCGGGGAGCTGTTTTTT

D: TRBD2
V: TRBV5-1
size: NA
J: TRBJ2-7
CDR3: CASSLEGGNLREQYF
DNA: TGCGCCAGCAGCTTGGAGGGAGGGAACCTACGCGAGCAGTACTTC

D: TRBD1
V: TRBV11-2
size: NA
J: TRBJ1-4
CDR3: CASSYMGQGVEKLFF
DNA: TGTGCCAGCAGTTACATGGGACAGGGTGTTGAAAAACTGTTTTTT

D: NA
V: TRBV19
size: once
J: TRBJ2-5
CDR3: CASSPTGIETQYF
DNA: TGTGCCAGTAGTCCGACAGGAATAGAGACCCAGTACTTC

D: TRBD1
V: TRBV27
size: NA
J: TRBJ2-7
CDR3: CASSYGTGVVYEQYF
DNA: TGTGCCAGCAGCTACGGGACAGGGGTCGTTTACGAGCAGTACTTC

D: TRBD2
V: TRBV10-3
size: NA
J: TRBJ2-7
CDR3: CAISSPGLVIDEQYF
DNA: TGTGCCATCAGCAGCCCGGGACTAGTAATCGACGAGCAGTACTTC

D: TRBD1
V: TRBV7-3
size: NA
J: TRBJ1-2
CDR3: CASSPGQGVNYGYTF
DNA: TGTGCCAGCAGCCCTGGACAGGGGGTTAACTATGGCTACACCTTC

D: NA
V: TRBV19
size: few
J: TRBJ1-1
CDR3: CASTEGRKPNTEAFF
DNA: TGTGCCAGTACCGAGGGGAGGAAACCGAACACTGAAGCTTTCTTT

D: NA
V: TRBV6-1
size: few
J: TRBJ2-1
CDR3: CASSDLGQYNEQFF
DNA: TGTGCCAGCAGTGACCTGGGGCAGTACAATGAGCAGTTCTTC

D: NA
V: TRBV7-2
size: few
J: TRBJ1-1
CDR3: CASRQTANTEAFF
DNA: TGTGCCAGCAGGCAAACAGCGAACACTGAAGCTTTCTTT

D: TRBD2
V: TRBV4-3
size: NA
J: TRBJ2-5
CDR3: CASSQESGGEETQYF
DNA: TGCGCCAGCAGCCAAGAGAGCGGGGGGGAAGAGACCCAGTACTTC

D: TRBD1
V: TRBV5-4
size: NA
J: TRBJ2-3
CDR3: CASSPPGQGLADTQYF
DNA: TGTGCCAGCAGCCCGCCCGGACAGGGTCTCGCAGATACGCAGTATTTT

D: TRBD1
V: TRBV7-9
size: few
J: TRBJ1-2
CDR3: CASSTRDSSGYGYTF
DNA: TGTGCCAGCAGCACCAGGGACAGCTCTGGCTATGGCTACACCTTC

D: TRBD2
V: TRBV19
size: NA
J: TRBJ2-1
CDR3: CASSITPPAGGNDEQFF
DNA: TGTGCCAGTAGTATAACCCCACCAGCGGGGGGGAATGATGAGCAGTTCTTC

D: TRBD2
V: TRBV2
size: NA
J: TRBJ2-5
CDR3: CASRHRTSPQETQYF
DNA: TGTGCCAGCAGACATAGGACTAGCCCGCAAGAGACCCAGTACTTC

D: TRBD1
V: TRBV5-1
size: NA
J: TRBJ1-4
CDR3: CASSLQGAGEKLFF
DNA: TGCGCCAGCAGCCTACAGGGGGCAGGGGAAAAACTGTTTTTT

D: NA
V: TRBV30
size: few
J: TRBJ1-1
CDR3: CAWSVGGNTEAFF
DNA: TGTGCCTGGAGTGTAGGGGGGAACACTGAAGCTTTCTTT